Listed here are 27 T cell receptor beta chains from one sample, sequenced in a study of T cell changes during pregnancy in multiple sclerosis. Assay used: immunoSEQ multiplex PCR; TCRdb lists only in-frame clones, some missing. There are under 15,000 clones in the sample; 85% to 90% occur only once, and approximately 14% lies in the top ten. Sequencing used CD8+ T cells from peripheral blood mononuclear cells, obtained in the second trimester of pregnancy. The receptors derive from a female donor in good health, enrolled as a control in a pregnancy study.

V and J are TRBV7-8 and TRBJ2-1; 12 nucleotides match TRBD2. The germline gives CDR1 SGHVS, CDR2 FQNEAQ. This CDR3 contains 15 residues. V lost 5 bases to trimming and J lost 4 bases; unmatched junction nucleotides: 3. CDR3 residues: CASSIGLAGYNEQFF. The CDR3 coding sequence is TGTGCCAGCAGCATCGGACTAGCGGGGTACAATGAGCAGTTCTTC. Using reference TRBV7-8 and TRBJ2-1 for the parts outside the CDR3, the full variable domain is GAGVSQSPRYKVAKRGQDVALRCDPISGHVSLFWYQQALGQGPEFLTYFQNEAQLDKSGLPSDRFFAERPEGSVSTLKIQRTQQEDSAVYLCASSIGLAGYNEQFFGPGTRLTVL.

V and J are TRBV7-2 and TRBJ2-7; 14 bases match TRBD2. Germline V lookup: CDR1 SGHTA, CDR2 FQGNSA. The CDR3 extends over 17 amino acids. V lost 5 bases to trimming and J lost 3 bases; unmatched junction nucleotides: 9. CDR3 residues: CASSPGRGTSGGYEQYF. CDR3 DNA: TGTGCCAGCAGCCCGGGCAGAGGGACTAGCGGGGGCTACGAGCAGTACTTC.

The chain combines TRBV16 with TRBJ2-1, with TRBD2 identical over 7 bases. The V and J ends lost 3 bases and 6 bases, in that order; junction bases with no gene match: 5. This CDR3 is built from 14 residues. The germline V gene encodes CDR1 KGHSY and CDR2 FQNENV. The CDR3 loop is CASSQGSGGNEQFF. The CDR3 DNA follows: TGTGCCAGCAGCCAGGGATCGGGGGGCAATGAGCAGTTCTTC.

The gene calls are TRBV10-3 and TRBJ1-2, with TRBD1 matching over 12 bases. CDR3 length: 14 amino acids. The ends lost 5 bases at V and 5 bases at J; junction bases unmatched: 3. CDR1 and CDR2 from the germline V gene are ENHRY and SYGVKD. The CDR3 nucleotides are TGTGCCATCAGTCGGGGACAGGGGGCATATGGCTACACCTTC. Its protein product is CAISRGQGAYGYTF.

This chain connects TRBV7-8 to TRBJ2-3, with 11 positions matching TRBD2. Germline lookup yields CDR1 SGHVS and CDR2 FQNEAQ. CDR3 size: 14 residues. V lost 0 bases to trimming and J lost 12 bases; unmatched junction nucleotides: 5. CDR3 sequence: CASSLAGLAEDQYF. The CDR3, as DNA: TGTGCCAGCAGCTTAGCGGGACTAGCGGAAGACCAGTATTTT. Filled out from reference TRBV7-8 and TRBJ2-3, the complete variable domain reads GAGVSQSPRYKVAKRGQDVALRCDPISGHVSLFWYQQALGQGPEFLTYFQNEAQLDKSGLPSDRFFAERPEGSVSTLKIQRTQQEDSAVYLCASSLAGLAEDQYFGPGTRLTVL.

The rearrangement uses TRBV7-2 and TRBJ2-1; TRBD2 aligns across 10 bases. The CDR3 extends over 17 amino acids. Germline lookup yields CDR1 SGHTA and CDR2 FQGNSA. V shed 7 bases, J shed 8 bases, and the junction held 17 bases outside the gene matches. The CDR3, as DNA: TGTGCCAGCATCTGGGGTAGCGGGGGGTCCCCCGGGGATGAGCAGTTCTTC. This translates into CASIWGSGGSPGDEQFF.

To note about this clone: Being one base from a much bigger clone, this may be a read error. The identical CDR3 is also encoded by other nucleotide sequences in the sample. The CDR3 loop reads CASSQDTLRGEKLFF. CDR3 nucleotide sequence: TGCGCCAGTAGCCAAGATACCCTAAGGGGTGAAAAACTGTTTTTT. This chain uses TRBV4-3 with TRBJ1-4; tentatively, D is TRBD1 (5 bases). CDR1 and CDR2 from the germline V gene are LGHNA and YSLEER. CDR3 length: 15 residues.

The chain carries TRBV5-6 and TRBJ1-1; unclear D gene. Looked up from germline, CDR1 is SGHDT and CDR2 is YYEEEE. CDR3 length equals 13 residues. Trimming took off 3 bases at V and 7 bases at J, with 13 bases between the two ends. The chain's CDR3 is CASSSLRVDEAFF. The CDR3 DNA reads TGTGCCAGCAGCTCCCTCCGGGTGGATGAAGCTTTCTTT.

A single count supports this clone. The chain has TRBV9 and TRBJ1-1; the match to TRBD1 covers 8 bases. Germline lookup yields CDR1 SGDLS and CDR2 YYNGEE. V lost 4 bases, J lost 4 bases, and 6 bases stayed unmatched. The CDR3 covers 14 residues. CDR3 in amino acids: CASSPQGQGTEAFF. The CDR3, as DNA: TGTGCCAGCAGCCCTCAAGGACAGGGCACTGAAGCTTTCTTT.

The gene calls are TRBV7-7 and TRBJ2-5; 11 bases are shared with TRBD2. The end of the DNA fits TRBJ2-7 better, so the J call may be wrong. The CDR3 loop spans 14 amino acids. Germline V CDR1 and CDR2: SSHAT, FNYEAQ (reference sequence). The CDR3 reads CASSLGTSGSEQYF. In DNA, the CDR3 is TGTGCCAGCAGCCTGGGGACTAGCGGTAGCGAGCAGTACTTC.

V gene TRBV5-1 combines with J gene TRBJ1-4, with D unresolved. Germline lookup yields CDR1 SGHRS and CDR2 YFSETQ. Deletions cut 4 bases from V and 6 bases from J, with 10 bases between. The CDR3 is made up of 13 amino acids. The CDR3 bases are TGCGCCAGCAGCCTGGACGGGGATGAAAAACTGTTTTTT. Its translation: CASSLDGDEKLFF.

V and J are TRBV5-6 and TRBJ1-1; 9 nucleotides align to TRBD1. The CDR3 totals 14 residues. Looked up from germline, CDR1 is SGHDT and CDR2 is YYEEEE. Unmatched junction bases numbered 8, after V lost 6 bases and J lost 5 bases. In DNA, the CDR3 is TGTGCCAGCAACCCAGAGACAGGGGGGACTGAAGCTTTCTTT. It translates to CASNPETGGTEAFF.

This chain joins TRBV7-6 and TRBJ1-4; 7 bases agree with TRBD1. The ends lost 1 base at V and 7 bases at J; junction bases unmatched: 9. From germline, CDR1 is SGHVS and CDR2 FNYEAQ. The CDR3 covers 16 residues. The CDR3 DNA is TGTGCCAGCAGCTTAGAGGGACAGTTGGGGGCTGAAAAACTGTTTTTT. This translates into CASSLEGQLGAEKLFF.

Written as DNA, the CDR3 is TGTGCCAGCAGCGCAGGGGGCGTGGGCTACACCTTC. It specifies CASSAGGVGYTF. The genes are TRBV9 and TRBJ1-2; 8 positions agree with TRBD1. The germline V gene has CDR1 SGDLS and CDR2 YYNGEE. The CDR3 runs to 12 residues. The trim removed 3 bases at V and 8 bases at J, leaving 3 bases unmatched.

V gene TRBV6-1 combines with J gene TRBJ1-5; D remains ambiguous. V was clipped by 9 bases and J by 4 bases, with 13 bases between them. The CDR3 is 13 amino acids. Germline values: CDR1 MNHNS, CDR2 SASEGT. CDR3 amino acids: CASLTGWNQPQHF. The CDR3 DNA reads TGTGCCAGTCTGACCGGGTGGAATCAGCCCCAGCATTTT.

The CDR3 reads CASATGRGGYTF. The CDR3 DNA follows: TGTGCCAGCGCCACCGGTCGGGGTGGCTACACCTTC. The chain links TRBV27 to TRBJ1-2; D is undetermined. The germline V and J ends were trimmed by 8 bases and 7 bases, with 14 bases remaining between them. This CDR3 is 12 amino acids long. The germline CDR1 and CDR2 sequences are MNHEY and SMNVEV (reference sequence).

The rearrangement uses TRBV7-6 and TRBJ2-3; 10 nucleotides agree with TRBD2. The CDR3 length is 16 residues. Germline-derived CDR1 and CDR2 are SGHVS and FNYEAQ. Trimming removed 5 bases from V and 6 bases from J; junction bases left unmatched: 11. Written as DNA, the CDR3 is TGTGCCAGCAGCCCTGGGACTAGCGTTTTAAAGGATACGCAGTATTTT. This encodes CASSPGTSVLKDTQYF.

The CDR3 DNA follows: TGTGCCAGTAGTATCCGTAACAGGGAGTGGACAGATACGCAGTATTTT. Translated, it gives CASSIRNREWTDTQYF. This rearrangement joins TRBV19 to TRBJ2-3, with D perhaps matching TRBD1 (6 bases). The V end lost 3 bases, the J end lost 3 bases, and 16 bases lay between the germline ends. In germline, CDR1 is LNHDA, CDR2 SQIVND (reference sequence). This CDR3 is 16 amino acids long.

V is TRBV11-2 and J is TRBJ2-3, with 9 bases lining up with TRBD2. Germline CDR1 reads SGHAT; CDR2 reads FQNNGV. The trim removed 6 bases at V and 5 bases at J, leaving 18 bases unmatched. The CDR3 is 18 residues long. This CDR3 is CASRSPGMSGGWRDTQYF. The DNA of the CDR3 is TGTGCCAGCAGGTCCCCTGGGATGAGCGGGGGGTGGAGAGATACGCAGTATTTT.

The CDR3 DNA reads TGTGCCAGCAGCTTAGACAGCTCAGATACGCAGTATTTT. The encoded protein is CASSLDSSDTQYF. The chain uses TRBV5-4 and TRBJ2-3; D may be TRBD1 (5 bases). The CDR3 runs 13 residues. Germline CDR1 SGHNT, CDR2 YYREEE (reference sequence). V lost 2 bases and J 4 bases, leaving 8 bases between the germline ends.

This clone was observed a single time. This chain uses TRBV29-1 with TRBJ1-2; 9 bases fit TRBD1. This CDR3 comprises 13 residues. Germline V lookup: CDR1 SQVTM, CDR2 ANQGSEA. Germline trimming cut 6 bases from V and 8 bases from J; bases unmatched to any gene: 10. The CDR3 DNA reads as TGCAGCGTAGATAGAACAGGGGGCACAGGCTACACCTTC. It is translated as CSVDRTGGTGYTF. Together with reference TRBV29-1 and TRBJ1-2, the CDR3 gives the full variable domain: SAVISQKPSRDICQRGTSLTIQCQVDSQVTMMFWYRQQPGQSLTLIATANQGSEATYESGFVIDKFPISRPNLTFSTLTVSNMSPEDSSIYLCSVDRTGGTGYTFGSGTRLTVV.

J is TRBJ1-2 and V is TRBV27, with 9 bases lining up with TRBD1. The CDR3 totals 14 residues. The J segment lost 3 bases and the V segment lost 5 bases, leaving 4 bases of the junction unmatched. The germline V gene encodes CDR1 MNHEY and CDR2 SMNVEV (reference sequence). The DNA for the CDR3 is TGTGCCAGCAGTGATGGACAGGGGTACTATGGCTACACCTTC. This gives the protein CASSDGQGYYGYTF.

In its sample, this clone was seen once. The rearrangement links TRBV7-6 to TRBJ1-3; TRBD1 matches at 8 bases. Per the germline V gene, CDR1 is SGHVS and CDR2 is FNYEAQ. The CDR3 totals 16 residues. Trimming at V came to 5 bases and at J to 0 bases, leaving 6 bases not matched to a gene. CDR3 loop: CASSDGQGGSGNTIYF. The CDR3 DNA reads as TGTGCCAGCAGCGACGGACAGGGTGGCTCTGGAAACACCATATATTTT.

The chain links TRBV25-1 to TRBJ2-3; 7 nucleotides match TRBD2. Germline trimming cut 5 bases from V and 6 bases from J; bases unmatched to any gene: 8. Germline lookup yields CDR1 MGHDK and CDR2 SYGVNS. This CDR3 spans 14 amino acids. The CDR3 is CASSWASGMDTQYF. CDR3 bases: TGTGCCAGCAGTTGGGCTAGCGGAATGGATACGCAGTATTTT.

CDR3 loop: CASSLYAGADTQYF. CDR3 DNA sequence: TGTGCCAGCAGCTTATACGCAGGGGCAGATACGCAGTATTTT. This chain joins TRBV7-8 and TRBJ2-3, with TRBD1 as a possible D gene (6 bases). CDR1 and CDR2 (germline): SGHVS, FQNEAQ. CDR3 length: 14 amino acids. V was trimmed by 2 bases and J by 4 bases, leaving 10 bases between them. Full variable domain (missing parts from reference TRBV7-8 and TRBJ2-3): GAGVSQSPRYKVAKRGQDVALRCDPISGHVSLFWYQQALGQGPEFLTYFQNEAQLDKSGLPSDRFFAERPEGSVSTLKIQRTQQEDSAVYLCASSLYAGADTQYFGPGTRLTVL.

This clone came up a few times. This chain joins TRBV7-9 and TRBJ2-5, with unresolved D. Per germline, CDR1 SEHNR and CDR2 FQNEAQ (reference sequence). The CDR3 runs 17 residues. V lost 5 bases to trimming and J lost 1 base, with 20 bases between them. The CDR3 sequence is CASSEPQAVALQETQYF. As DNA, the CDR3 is TGTGCCAGCAGCGAACCTCAGGCCGTGGCCCTCCAAGAGACCCAGTACTTC.

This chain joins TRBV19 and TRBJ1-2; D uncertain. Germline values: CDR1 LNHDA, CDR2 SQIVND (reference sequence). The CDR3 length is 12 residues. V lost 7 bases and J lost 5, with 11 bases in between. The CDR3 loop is CASNGEQYGYTF. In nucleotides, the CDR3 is TGTGCCAGTAATGGAGAACAATATGGCTACACCTTC.